The 20 T cell receptor beta chains below were found in one sample sequenced in a study of CD8+ T cells in alopecia areata. Regarding treatment: oral pan-JAK inhibitor, 5-10 mg twice daily. Isolated RNA was reverse transcribed into cDNA used as the sequencing template. Clones were read by immunoSEQ multiplex PCR, and TCRdb kept only the in-frame ones, dropping some. The sample lists about 270,000 clones, approximately 60% occurring once. The starting material was CD4+ T cells sorted from blood, obtained around week 54, from a patient treated with tofacitinib. The receptor set was obtained from a human donor with alopecia areata.

The chain recombines TRBV4-2 with TRBJ1-4; TRBD1 matches 7 bases. CDR1 and CDR2 from the germline V gene are LGHNA and YNFKEQ. With 2 bases clipped from V and 8 bases from J, the junction kept 2 bases outside the gene matches. The CDR3 extends over 13 amino acids. CDR3 nucleotides: TGTGCCAGCAGCCAAAACAGGGGCGAAAAACTGTTTTTT. This translates into CASSQNRGEKLFF.

In this sample, this clone turned up a few times. The chain has TRBV6-1 and TRBJ2-2, with D maybe TRBD2 (6 bases). V lost 6 bases and J lost 2, with 10 bases in between. The CDR3 consists of 14 residues. From germline, CDR1 is MNHNS and CDR2 SASEGT. The DNA for the CDR3 is TGTGCCAGCAGGGGACTTATCAACACCGGGGAGCTGTTTTTT. Translated, it gives CASRGLINTGELFF.

In its sample, this clone was seen once. The chain uses TRBV5-1 and TRBJ2-5; 9 positions agree with TRBD2. The V segment lost 7 bases and the J segment 1 base; nucleotides outside the gene matches: 8. CDR3 length: 15 amino acids. CDR1 and CDR2 (germline): SGHRS, YFSETQ. The CDR3: CASGALAGPQETQYF. CDR3 nucleotides: TGCGCCAGCGGCGCGCTAGCGGGGCCCCAAGAGACCCAGTACTTC.

CDR3 DNA: TGTGCTAGTGGTTTGGAGTTAGCGGGTGCCGGCGAGCAGTACTTC. Translation gives CASGLELAGAGEQYF. The V and J genes are TRBV12-5 and TRBJ2-7, with 7 bases aligning to TRBD2. The CDR3 extends over 15 amino acids. V gave up 1 base and J gave up 6 bases; unmatched junction bases: 9. CDR1 and CDR2 from the germline V gene are LGHNT and FRNRAP.

This sequence joins TRBV29-1 and TRBJ1-1, with D hard to call. Germline loops: CDR1 SQVTM, CDR2 ANQGSEA. Deletions cut 7 bases from V and 3 bases from J, with 12 bases between. There are 12 residues in the CDR3. Here the CDR3 DNA reads TGCAGCGCTGTCCCGTGGTACACTGAAGCTTTCTTT. It encodes CSAVPWYTEAFF.

The rearrangement uses TRBV6-5 and TRBJ1-2; 7 nucleotides agree with TRBD1. Germline values: CDR1 MNHEY, CDR2 SVGAGI. The CDR3 runs 13 residues. V shed 6 bases and J 4 bases; nucleotides not matched to a gene: 5. Here the CDR3 DNA reads TGTGCCAGCAGCTCACAGGGGACCTATGGCTACACCTTC. It yields the protein CASSSQGTYGYTF.

The V and J genes are TRBV29-1 and TRBJ1-4; maybe TRBD1 (5 bases). From germline, CDR1 is SQVTM and CDR2 ANQGSEA. The CDR3 has 13 residues. V lost 7 bases, J lost 0 bases, and 9 bases lay in between. CDR3 nucleotides: TGCAGCGGACAGTCCGCAACTAATGAAAAACTGTTTTTT. Translated: CSGQSATNEKLFF.

This clone was detected a few times. V and J are TRBV9 and TRBJ2-6; 9 bases fit TRBD1. V lost 0 bases, J lost 0 bases, and 7 bases stayed unmatched. Germline values: CDR1 SGDLS, CDR2 YYNGEE. CDR3 length equals 19 residues. CDR3 sequence reads: CASSVGTGVGPSGANVLTF. CDR3 coding DNA: TGTGCCAGCAGCGTAGGGACAGGGGTCGGACCCTCTGGGGCCAACGTCCTGACTTTC.

This clone was found a few times. The J gene is TRBJ2-6, the V gene TRBV15; tentative D call: TRBD2 (6 bases). The CDR3 totals 16 residues. Between the trimmed V and J ends, which lost 9 bases and 0 bases, there was a span of 15 bases. Germline-derived CDR1 and CDR2 are LNHNV and YYDKDF (reference sequence). CDR3 coding DNA: TGTGCCACAAGCGGGTTAAACCCCTCTGGGGCCAACGTCCTGACTTTC. Its translation is CATSGLNPSGANVLTF.

This clone was seen a few times. This sequence joins TRBV13 and TRBJ1-2; D gene uncertain. Germline V gene data show CDR1 as PRHDT and CDR2 as FYEKMQ (reference sequence). V lost 7 bases and J 1 base, leaving 13 bases between the germline ends. The CDR3 covers 14 residues. Here the CDR3 reads CASTDPQLNYGYTF. In nucleotides, the CDR3 is TGTGCCAGCACCGATCCACAGCTTAACTATGGCTACACCTTC.

The J gene is TRBJ2-5, the V gene TRBV20-1; D call uncertain. Trimming took off 6 bases at V and 4 bases at J, with 6 bases between the two ends. Per the germline V gene, CDR1 is DFQATT and CDR2 is SNEGSKA (reference sequence). The CDR3 is 10 residues long. DNA of the CDR3: TGCAGTGCAGAACTAGAGACCCAGTACTTC. It is translated as CSAELETQYF.

This chain uses TRBV15 with TRBJ1-2; D perhaps matches TRBD1 (5 bases). The V gene lost 5 bases and the J gene lost 8 bases, with 12 bases spanning the gap. This CDR3 spans 12 amino acids. CDR1 is LNHNV, CDR2 YYDKDF, per germline (reference sequence). The CDR3 is CATSRDFGGYTF. The CDR3 DNA reads TGTGCCACCAGCCGGGACTTCGGGGGCTACACCTTC.

This rearrangement joins TRBV6-5 to TRBJ2-7, with D unresolved. The V end lost 0 bases, the J end lost 2 bases, and 8 bases lay between the germline ends. There are 14 residues in the CDR3. From germline, CDR1 is MNHEY and CDR2 SVGAGI. The CDR3 spells CASSYSETTYEQYF. In nucleotides, the CDR3 is TGTGCCAGCAGTTACTCGGAGACAACCTACGAGCAGTACTTC.

The chain joins TRBV7-6 to TRBJ2-1, with 9 bases matching TRBD2. Germline V gene data show CDR1 as SGHVS and CDR2 as FNYEAQ. The CDR3 is made up of 15 amino acids. V trimming: 4 bases; J trimming: 3 bases; junction bases outside the gene matches: 4. This CDR3 reads CASSSLAGIYNEQFF. The CDR3 region has the DNA TGTGCCAGCAGCTCTCTAGCGGGGATCTACAATGAGCAGTTCTTC.

This sequence joins TRBV6-6 and TRBJ2-7, with D unresolved. V was cut by 6 bases and J by 7 bases, with 10 bases left in between. Germline lookup yields CDR1 MNHNY and CDR2 SVGAGI (reference sequence). The CDR3 has 11 residues. Here the CDR3 DNA reads TGTGCCAGCAGACAACAATGGGAGCAGTACTTC. Translating gives CASRQQWEQYF.

The chain recombines TRBV7-3 with TRBJ2-7; 10 bases fit TRBD1. The junction had 12 bases not matched to a gene; V was cut back by 9 bases and J by 7 bases. The CDR3 loop spans 14 amino acids. In germline, CDR1 is SGHTA, CDR2 FQGTGA. CDR3 protein: CARNRDRGGEEQYF. In DNA, the CDR3 is TGTGCCAGGAATCGGGACAGGGGAGGGGAGGAGCAGTACTTC.

This clone showed up just a few times. This CDR3 is also generated by other DNA sequences in the sample. V and J are TRBV5-1 and TRBJ2-5; no definite D call. V was trimmed by 3 bases and J by 5 bases, leaving 11 bases between them. This CDR3 is 13 amino acids long. Germline V gene sequence: CDR1 SGHRS, CDR2 YFSETQ. CDR3 protein: CASSSTGQETQYF. CDR3 DNA: TGCGCCAGCAGCTCGACGGGTCAGGAGACCCAGTACTTC.

The gene calls are TRBV29-1 and TRBJ1-4; D possibly corresponds to TRBD1 (6 bases). Germline CDR1 is SQVTM and CDR2 is ANQGSEA. The CDR3 has 12 amino acids. Trimming took 6 bases from V and 8 from J, leaving 13 bases between them. CDR3 sequence: CSVGGLAEKLFF. The CDR3 region has the DNA TGCAGCGTAGGGGGGCTTGCGGAAAAACTGTTTTTT.

The chain has TRBV30 and TRBJ2-3; 10 nucleotides line up with TRBD2. CDR1 GTSNPN and CDR2 SVGIG come from the germline V gene (reference sequence). CDR3 length: 15 amino acids. V shed 0 bases, J shed 0 bases, and the junction held 0 bases outside the gene matches. CDR3 region: CAWSVGLASTDTQYF. The CDR3 bases are TGTGCCTGGAGTGTGGGACTAGCGAGCACAGATACGCAGTATTTT.

This chain joins TRBV6-6 and TRBJ1-1; D is unresolved. Germline CDR1 MNHNY, CDR2 SVGAGI (reference sequence). The CDR3 runs to 14 residues. Trimming pared 7 bases from V and 0 bases from J, leaving 12 bases between. The DNA of the CDR3 is TGTGCCAGCAAGAAAGGGAACATGAACACTGAAGCTTTCTTT. It codes for CASKKGNMNTEAFF.